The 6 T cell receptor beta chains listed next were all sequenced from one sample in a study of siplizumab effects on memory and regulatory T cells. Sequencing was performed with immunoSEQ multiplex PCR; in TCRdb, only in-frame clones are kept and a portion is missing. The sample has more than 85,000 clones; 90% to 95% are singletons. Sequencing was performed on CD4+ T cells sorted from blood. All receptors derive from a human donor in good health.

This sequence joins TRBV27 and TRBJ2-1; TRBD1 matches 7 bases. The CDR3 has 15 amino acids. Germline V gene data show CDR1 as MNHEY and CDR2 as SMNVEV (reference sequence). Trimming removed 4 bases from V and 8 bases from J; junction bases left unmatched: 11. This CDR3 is CASSSGGASWDEQFF. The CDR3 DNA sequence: TGTGCCAGCAGTTCAGGGGGTGCTAGCTGGGATGAGCAGTTCTTC.

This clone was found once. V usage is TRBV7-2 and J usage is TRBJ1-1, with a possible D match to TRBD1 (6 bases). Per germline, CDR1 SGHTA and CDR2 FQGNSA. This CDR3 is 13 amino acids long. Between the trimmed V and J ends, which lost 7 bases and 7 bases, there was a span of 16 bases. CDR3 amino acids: CASNAGQTNEAFF. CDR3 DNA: TGTGCCAGCAATGCCGGACAGACCAATGAAGCTTTCTTT. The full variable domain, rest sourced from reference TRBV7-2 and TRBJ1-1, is GAGVSQSPSNKVTEKGKDVELRCDPISGHTALYWYRQSLGQGLEFLIYFQGNSAPDKSGLPSDRFSAERTGGSVSTLTIQRTQQEDSAVYLCASNAGQTNEAFFGQGTRLTVV.

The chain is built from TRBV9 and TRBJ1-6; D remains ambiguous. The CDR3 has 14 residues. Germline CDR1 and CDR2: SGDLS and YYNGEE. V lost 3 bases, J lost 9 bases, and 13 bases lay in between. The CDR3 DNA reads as TGTGCCAGCAGCGAAGGAGGAATCAGTTCACCCCTCCACTTT. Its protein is CASSEGGISSPLHF.

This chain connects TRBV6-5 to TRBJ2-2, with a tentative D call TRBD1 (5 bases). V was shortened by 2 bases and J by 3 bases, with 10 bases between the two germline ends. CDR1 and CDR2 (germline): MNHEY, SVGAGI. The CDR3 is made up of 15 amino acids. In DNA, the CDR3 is TGTGCCAGCAGTTACCTTAGCAGGGACACCGGGGAGCTGTTTTTT. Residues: CASSYLSRDTGELFF.

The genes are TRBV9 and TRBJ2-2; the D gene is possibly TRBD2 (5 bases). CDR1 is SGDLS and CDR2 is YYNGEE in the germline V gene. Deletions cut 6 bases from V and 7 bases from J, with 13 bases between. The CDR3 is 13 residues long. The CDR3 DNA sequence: TGTGCCAGCACACTAGATGATGGCGGGGAGCTGTTTTTT. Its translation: CASTLDDGGELFF.

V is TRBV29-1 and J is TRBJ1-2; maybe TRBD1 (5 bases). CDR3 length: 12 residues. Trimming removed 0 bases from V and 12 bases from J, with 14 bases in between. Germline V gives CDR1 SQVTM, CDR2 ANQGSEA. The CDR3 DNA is TGCAGCGTTGAAGATGAGGGGACTCGGCACACCTTC. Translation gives CSVEDEGTRHTF. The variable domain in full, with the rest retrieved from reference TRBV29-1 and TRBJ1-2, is SAVISQKPSRDICQRGTSLTIQCQVDSQVTMMFWYRQQPGQSLTLIATANQGSEATYESGFVIDKFPISRPNLTFSTLTVSNMSPEDSSIYLCSVEDEGTRHTFGSGTRLTVV.